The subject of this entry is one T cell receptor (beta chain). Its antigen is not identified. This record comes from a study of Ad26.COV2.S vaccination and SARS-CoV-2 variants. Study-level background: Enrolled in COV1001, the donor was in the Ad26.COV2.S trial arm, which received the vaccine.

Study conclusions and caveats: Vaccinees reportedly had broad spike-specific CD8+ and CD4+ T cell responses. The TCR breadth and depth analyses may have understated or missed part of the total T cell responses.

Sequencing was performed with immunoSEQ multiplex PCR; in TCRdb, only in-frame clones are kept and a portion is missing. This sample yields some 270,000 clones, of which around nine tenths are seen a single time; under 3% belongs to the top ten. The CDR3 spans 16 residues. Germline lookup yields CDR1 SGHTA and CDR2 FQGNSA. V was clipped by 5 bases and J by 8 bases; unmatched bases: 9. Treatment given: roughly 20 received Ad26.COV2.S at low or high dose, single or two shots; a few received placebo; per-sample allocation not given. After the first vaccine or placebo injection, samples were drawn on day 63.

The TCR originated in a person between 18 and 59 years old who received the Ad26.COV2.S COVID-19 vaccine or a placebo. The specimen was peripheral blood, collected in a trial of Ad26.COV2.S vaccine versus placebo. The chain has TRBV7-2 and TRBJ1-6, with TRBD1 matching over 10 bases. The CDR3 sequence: CASSPGDRGSHSPLHF. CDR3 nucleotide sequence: TGTGCCAGCAGCCCCGGGGACAGGGGTTCCCATTCACCCCTCCACTTT. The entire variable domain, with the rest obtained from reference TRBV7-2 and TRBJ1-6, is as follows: GAGVSQSPSNKVTEKGKDVELRCDPISGHTALYWYRQSLGQGLEFLIYFQGNSAPDKSGLPSDRFSAERTGGSVSTLTIQRTQQEDSAVYLCASSPGDRGSHSPLHFGNGTRLTVT.